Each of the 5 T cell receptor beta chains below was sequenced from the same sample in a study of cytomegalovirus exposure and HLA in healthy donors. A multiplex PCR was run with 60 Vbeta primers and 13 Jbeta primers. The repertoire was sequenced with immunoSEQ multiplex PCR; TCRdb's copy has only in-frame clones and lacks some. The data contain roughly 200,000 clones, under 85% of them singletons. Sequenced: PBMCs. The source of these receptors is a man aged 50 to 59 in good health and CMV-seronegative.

The CDR3 is CASSLVNSGETQYF. The DNA of the CDR3 is TGCGCCAGCAGCTTGGTTAACTCCGGGGAGACCCAGTACTTC. V gene TRBV5-1 combines with J gene TRBJ2-5; D uncertain. CDR1 and CDR2 from the germline V gene are SGHRS and YFSETQ. V lost 0 bases to trimming and J lost 5 bases, with 11 bases between them. CDR3 length: 14 amino acids.

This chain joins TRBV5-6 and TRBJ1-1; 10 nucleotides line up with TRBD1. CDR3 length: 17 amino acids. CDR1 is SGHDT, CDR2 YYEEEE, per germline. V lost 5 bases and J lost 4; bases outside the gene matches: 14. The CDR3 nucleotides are TGTGCCAGCAGTACCGGGACAGGGGCTCTGGGGGGCACTGAAGCTTTCTTT. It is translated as CASSTGTGALGGTEAFF.

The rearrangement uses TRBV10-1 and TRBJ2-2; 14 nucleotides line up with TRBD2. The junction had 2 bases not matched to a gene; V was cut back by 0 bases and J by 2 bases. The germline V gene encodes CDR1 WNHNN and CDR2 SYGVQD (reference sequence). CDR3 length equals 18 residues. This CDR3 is CASSESGLAGGNTGELFF. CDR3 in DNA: TGCGCCAGCAGTGAGTCAGGACTAGCGGGAGGAAACACCGGGGAGCTGTTTTTT.

CDR3: CASSELTGPNYGYTF. The DNA for the CDR3 is TGTGCCAGCAGTGAATTGACGGGTCCTAACTATGGCTACACCTTC. The V and J genes are TRBV25-1 and TRBJ1-2, with D uncertain. The germline V and J ends were trimmed by 1 base and 0 bases, with 9 bases remaining between them. Germline V gives CDR1 MGHDK, CDR2 SYGVNS. The CDR3 length is 15 residues.

CDR3 region: CASSPDRGYNEQFF. CDR3 nucleotide sequence: TGTGCCAGCTCACCGGACAGGGGGTACAATGAGCAGTTCTTC. J is TRBJ2-1 and V is TRBV18; 10 bases map to TRBD1. This CDR3 region has 14 residues. Per germline, CDR1 KGHSH and CDR2 LQKENI. V was pared by 3 bases and J by 4 bases, with 0 bases of the junction left unmatched.